This T cell receptor (beta chain) was obtained from a study of vaccination effects on CD4 cells after COVID-19. Findings of the study overall: Infection-derived and vaccine-derived clones contracted markedly late after vaccination.

Within the ViraFEST assay, antigen-specific CD4+ T cells underwent expansion with viral peptide pools prior to sequencing. The culture ran for nine to ten days, and then CD4+ T cells were isolated. BNT162b2 vaccine or mRNA-1273 vaccine was given to participants in two doses. Among the vaccine recipients, none had a prior SARS-CoV-2 infection, and nucleocapsid antibodies were negative. Of note for this clone: The antigen is undetermined.

Produced via immunoSEQ multiplex PCR; TCRdb's table is partial and in-frame only. The sample includes tens of thousands of clones, under 80% of them seen just once. The sequencing used CD4+ T cells from PBMCs cultured with HCoV-OC43 spike peptides, collected after COVID-19 vaccination. Subset denoted: HCoV-OC43 spike overlapping peptide pool stimulation. The sequence derives from a human donor who received a COVID-19 vaccine.

This CDR3 reads CASSPQGSPLHF. CDR3 nucleotide sequence: TGTGCCAGCTCACCACAGGGATCACCCCTCCACTTT. The chain couples TRBV18 to TRBJ1-6; D remains ambiguous. The V and J ends lost 1 base and 10 bases respectively, with 5 bases between them. The germline gives CDR1 KGHSH, CDR2 LQKENI. The CDR3 extends over 12 amino acids.